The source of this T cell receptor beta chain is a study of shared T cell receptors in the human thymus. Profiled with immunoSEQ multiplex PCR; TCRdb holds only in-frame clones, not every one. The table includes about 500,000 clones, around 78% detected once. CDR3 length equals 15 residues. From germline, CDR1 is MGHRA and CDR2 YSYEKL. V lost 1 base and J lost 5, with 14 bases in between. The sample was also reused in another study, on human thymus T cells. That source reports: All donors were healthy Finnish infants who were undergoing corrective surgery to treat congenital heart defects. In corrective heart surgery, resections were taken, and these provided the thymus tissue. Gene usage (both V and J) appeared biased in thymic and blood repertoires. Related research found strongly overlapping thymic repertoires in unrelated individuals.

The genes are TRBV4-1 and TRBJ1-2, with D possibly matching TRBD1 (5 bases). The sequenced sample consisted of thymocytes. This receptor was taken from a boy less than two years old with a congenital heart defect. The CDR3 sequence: CASSQVAGRGYGYTF. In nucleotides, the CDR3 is TGCGCCAGCAGCCAAGTGGCGGGGCGCGGTTATGGCTACACCTTC.